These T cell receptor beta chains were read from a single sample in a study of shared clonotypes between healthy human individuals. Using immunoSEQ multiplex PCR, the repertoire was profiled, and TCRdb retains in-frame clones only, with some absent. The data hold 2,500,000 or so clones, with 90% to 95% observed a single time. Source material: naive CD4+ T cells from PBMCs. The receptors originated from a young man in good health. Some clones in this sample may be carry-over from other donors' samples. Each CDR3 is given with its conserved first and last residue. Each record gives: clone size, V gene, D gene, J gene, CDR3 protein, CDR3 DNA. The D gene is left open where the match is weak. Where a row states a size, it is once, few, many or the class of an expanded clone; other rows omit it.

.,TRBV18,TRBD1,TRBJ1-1,CASSPPGTGLSEAFF,TGTGCCAGCTCACCGCCCGGGACAGGGCTCTCTGAAGCTTTCTTT
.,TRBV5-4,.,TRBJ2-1,CASSLAQGSTYNEQFF,TGTGCCAGCAGCTTGGCCCAGGGGTCCACCTACAATGAGCAGTTCTTC
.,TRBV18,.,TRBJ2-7,CASSRTAEPTYEQYF,TGTGCCAGCTCACGGACAGCTGAACCTACCTACGAGCAGTACTTC
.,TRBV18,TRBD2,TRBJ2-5,CASSPGLAGTQETQYF,TGTGCCAGCTCCCCGGGACTAGCGGGTACCCAAGAGACCCAGTACTTC
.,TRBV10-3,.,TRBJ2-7,CATRLVGSYEQYF,TGTGCCACCCGACTAGTGGGGTCCTACGAGCAGTACTTC
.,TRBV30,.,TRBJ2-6,CAWTRQAGANVLTF,TGTGCCTGGACAAGACAGGCTGGGGCCAACGTCCTGACTTTC
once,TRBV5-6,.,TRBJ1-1,CASSWGRRNTEAFF,TGTGCCAGCAGTTGGGGGCGGCGAAACACTGAAGCTTTCTTT
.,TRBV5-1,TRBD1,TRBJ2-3,CASSSTGNPGGDTQYF,TGCGCCAGCAGCTCCACCGGGAACCCAGGGGGAGATACGCAGTATTTT
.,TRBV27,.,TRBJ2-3,CASSFRDSTDTQYF,TGTGCCAGCAGTTTTCGGGACAGCACAGATACGCAGTATTTT
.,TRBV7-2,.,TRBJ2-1,CASSIGLYNEQFF,TGTGCCAGCAGCATTGGGCTTTACAATGAGCAGTTCTTC
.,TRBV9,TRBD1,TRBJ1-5,CASRTRTGGPFLGNQPQHF,TGTGCCAGCAGGACCCGTACAGGGGGGCCTTTTTTGGGCAATCAGCCCCAGCATTTT
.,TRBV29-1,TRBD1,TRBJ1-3,CSVSTGPEFVNTIYF,TGCAGCGTTTCGACAGGGCCGGAATTTGTAAACACCATATATTTT
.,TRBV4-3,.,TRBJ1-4,CASSPDYTRGYLQANEKLFF,TGCGCCAGCAGCCCCGATTATACCAGGGGATACCTGCAAGCTAATGAAAAACTGTTTTTT
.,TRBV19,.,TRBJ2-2,CASSIAAGSTGELFF,TGTGCCAGTAGTATAGCAGCAGGCTCCACCGGGGAGCTGTTTTTT
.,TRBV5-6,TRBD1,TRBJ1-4,CASSLFRGRKNEKLFF,TGTGCCAGCAGCTTGTTTAGGGGGCGAAAGAATGAAAAACTGTTTTTT
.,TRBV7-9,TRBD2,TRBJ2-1,CASSPRDTSGRTYNEQFF,TGTGCCAGCAGCCCGCGGGACACTAGCGGGAGAACGTACAATGAGCAGTTCTTC
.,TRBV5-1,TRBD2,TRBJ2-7,CASTPGGYEQYF,TGCGCCAGCACCCCCGGGGGGTACGAGCAGTACTTC
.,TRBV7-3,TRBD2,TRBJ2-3,CASSLKGRVWGTSPDTQYF,TGTGCCAGCAGCTTAAAAGGAAGGGTTTGGGGGACTAGCCCAGATACGCAGTATTTT
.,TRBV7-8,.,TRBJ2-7,CASSSPAVSYEQYF,TGTGCCAGCAGCTCCCCCGCGGTATCCTACGAGCAGTACTTC
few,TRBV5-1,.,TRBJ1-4,CASSTGEANEKLFF,TGCGCCAGCAGCACGGGTGAGGCTAATGAAAAACTGTTTTTT
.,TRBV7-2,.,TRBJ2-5,CASSLGRQETQYF,TGTGCCAGCAGCTTAGGACGTCAAGAGACCCAGTACTTC
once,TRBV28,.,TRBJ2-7,CASTLGFPSYEQYF,TGTGCCAGCACCCTGGGCTTCCCGTCCTACGAGCAGTACTTC
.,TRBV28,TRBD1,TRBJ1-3,CASRLGPGGQGRTIYF,TGTGCCAGCAGGTTAGGCCCAGGGGGACAGGGACGCACCATATATTTT
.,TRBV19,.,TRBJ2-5,CASSQSGGRETQYF,TGTGCCAGTAGCCAATCTGGGGGAAGGGAGACCCAGTACTTC
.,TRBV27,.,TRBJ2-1,CASTQWGEQFF,TGTGCCAGCACCCAGTGGGGAGAGCAGTTCTTC
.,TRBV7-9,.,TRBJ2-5,CASSPSPLWGQETQYF,TGTGCCAGCAGCCCTTCCCCTCTTTGGGGACAAGAGACCCAGTACTTC